The 19 T cell receptor beta chains below come from one sample, sequenced in a study of identical twins. TCRdb itself ran the 5' RACE reads through MiXCR, one entry per CDR3 protein. The sample has 500,000 to 550,000 distinct CDR3 sequences; under 25% are singletons. This sample also belongs to another study, concerning T cells expressing NK-cell markers.

Sequencing was done on a sample of CD4+ T cells sorted from blood. The receptors originated from a woman aged 18-30 years in good health.

This rearrangement joins TRBV11-2 to TRBJ1-2; TRBD1 agrees at 7 bases. Germline-derived CDR1 and CDR2 are SGHAT and FQNNGV. After removal of 5 bases from V and 3 bases from J, the junction contained 3 bases not matched to a gene. This CDR3 has 13 residues. This chain's CDR3 is CASSRGGDYGYTF. In nucleotides, the CDR3 is TGTGCCAGCAGCAGAGGGGGCGACTATGGCTACACCTTC.

This sequence joins TRBV20-1 and TRBJ2-3; D is possibly TRBD2 (7 bases). Per germline, CDR1 DFQATT and CDR2 SNEGSKA (reference sequence). CDR3 length equals 15 residues. V lost 2 bases to trimming and J lost 7 bases, with 19 bases between them. The CDR3 loop is CSARQAGGTTNTQYF. CDR3 coding DNA: TGCAGTGCTAGACAAGCCGGGGGGACAACAAATACGCAGTATTTT.

The V and J genes are TRBV20-1 and TRBJ1-1; possibly TRBD1 for D (6 bases). CDR1 and CDR2 from the germline V gene are DFQATT and SNEGSKA (reference sequence). V was shortened by 1 base and J by 5 bases, with 14 bases between the two germline ends. The CDR3 is made up of 14 amino acids. The DNA for the CDR3 is TGCAGTGCTAGAGCGGGGGGGGCTCGGACTGAAGCTTTCTTT. Amino acid sequence: CSARAGGARTEAFF.

Many counts were recorded for this clonotype. V is TRBV10-2 and J is TRBJ1-6; 8 bases fit TRBD1. The CDR3 is 16 residues long. The germline V gene encodes CDR1 WSHSY and CDR2 SAAADI. Germline trimming cut 2 bases from V and 6 bases from J; bases unmatched to any gene: 6. CDR3 sequence reads: CASSEQGAPSNSPLHF. The CDR3 DNA reads as TGCGCCAGCAGTGAGCAGGGGGCGCCGAGTAATTCACCCCTCCACTTT.

This chain joins TRBV12-3 or TRBV12-4 and TRBJ2-7; D call uncertain. Trimming pared 3 bases from V and 6 bases from J, leaving 15 bases between. The CDR3 has 14 residues. The CDR3 loop reads CASSFSGYRSEQYF. CDR3 DNA: TGTGCCAGCAGTTTTTCCGGGTATCGTAGCGAGCAGTACTTC.

J is TRBJ2-7 and V is TRBV6-4, with TRBD1 matching 7 bases. The junction had 23 bases not matched to a gene; V was cut back by 6 bases and J by 3 bases. Germline-derived CDR1 and CDR2 are MRHNA and SNTAGT. The CDR3 is 19 amino acids. The CDR3 DNA is TGTGCCAGCAGAGACGACAGGGTACACCCCTGGACGACGAACTACGAGCAGTACTTC. Translation: CASRDDRVHPWTTNYEQYF.

V and J are TRBV15 and TRBJ2-5, with a weak D call TRBD1 (5 bases). V was shortened by 1 base and J by 4 bases, with 16 bases between the two germline ends. There are 16 residues in the CDR3. The germline CDR1 and CDR2 sequences are LNHNV and YYDKDF (reference sequence). The CDR3 reads CATSRVPGSPLETQYF. In nucleotides, the CDR3 is TGTGCCACCAGCAGAGTCCCAGGGTCCCCATTAGAGACCCAGTACTTC.

This clonotype was seen a few times. The junction departs from the called germline gene at one end, perhaps through a read error. The chain carries TRBV12-3 or TRBV12-4 and TRBJ2-2; 9 nucleotides agree with TRBD2. The CDR3 covers 14 residues. This chain's CDR3 is CASKSGGLTGELFF. The CDR3, as DNA: TGTGCGAGCAAGAGCGGGGGGCTCACCGGGGAGCTGTTTTTT.

The chain employs TRBV20-1 and TRBJ1-2; no clear D gene. Trimming left V 3 bases short and J 4 bases short, with 9 bases between. Germline CDR1 DFQATT, CDR2 SNEGSKA (reference sequence). The CDR3 sequence is 12 residues long. The CDR3 region is CSASQMIYGYTF. CDR3 in DNA: TGCAGTGCTAGTCAAATGATCTATGGCTACACCTTC.

This clonotype was recorded a few times. The J gene is TRBJ2-7, the V gene TRBV18; 7 bases align to TRBD1. Trimming cost V 3 bases and J 5 bases; bases outside gene matches: 10. From germline, CDR1 is KGHSH and CDR2 LQKENI. The CDR3 is 15 residues long. The CDR3 region is CASSPIGTGEHEQYF. The DNA of the CDR3 is TGTGCCAGCTCACCGATTGGAACAGGGGAGCACGAGCAGTACTTC. The full variable domain, in which reference TRBV18 and TRBJ2-7 provide the parts outside the CDR3, is NAGVMQNPRHLVRRRGQEARLRCSPMKGHSHVYWYRQLPEEGLKFMVYLQKENIIDESGMPKERFSAEFPKEGPSILRIQQVVRGDSAAYFCASSPIGTGEHEQYFGPGTRLTVT.

The rearrangement links TRBV5-4 to TRBJ2-1; a possible D gene is TRBD2 (6 bases). Germline V CDR1 and CDR2: SGHNT, YYREEE (reference sequence). CDR3 size: 15 residues. Trimming pared 1 base from V and 7 bases from J, leaving 15 bases between. CDR3 DNA sequence: TGTGCCAGCAGCTTGTTGCGGGGAGCTGGAAATGAGCAGTTCTTC. This sequence encodes CASSLLRGAGNEQFF.

This clonotype was observed at least ten times. CDR3 DNA sequence: TGTGCCAGCAGACTGGACTGGCGGGGGGAGCAGTACTTC. Translated, it gives CASRLDWRGEQYF. This chain joins TRBV6-2 or TRBV6-3 and TRBJ2-7, with 7 bases that match TRBD2. Germline V CDR1 and CDR2: MNHEY, SVGEGT. Trimming cost V 6 bases and J 7 bases; bases outside gene matches: 9. CDR3 length: 13 amino acids.

This sequence joins TRBV12-3 or TRBV12-4 and TRBJ1-1, with D possibly being TRBD1 (5 bases). V was clipped by 6 bases and J by 1 base, with 9 bases between them. The CDR3 is made up of 13 amino acids. This CDR3 reads CASRGRGNTEAFF. In DNA, the CDR3 is TGTGCCAGCAGGGGGCGGGGGAACACTGAAGCTTTCTTT.

A remark on this clonotype: The germline gene is not matched at one end of the junction; a read error may be the cause. This chain uses TRBV6-5 with TRBJ2-3; 11 bases line up with TRBD2. Germline CDR1 is MNHEY and CDR2 is SVGAGI. The CDR3 contains 12 residues. The CDR3 nucleotides read TGTGCCAGCAGCAACCCGGGACTAGCGGCAGAATTT. This gives the protein CASSNPGLAAEF.

V is TRBV7-3 and J is TRBJ2-3, with D uncertain. V lost 2 bases and J lost 0, with 9 bases in between. CDR3 length: 15 residues. CDR1 is SGHTA and CDR2 is FQGTGA in the germline V gene. CDR3 in amino acids: CASSLGARSTDTQYF. Here the CDR3 DNA reads TGTGCCAGCAGCTTAGGAGCTAGGAGCACAGATACGCAGTATTTT.

A few counts support this clonotype. The V gene is TRBV12-3 or TRBV12-4, the J gene TRBJ1-1, with D tentatively TRBD1 (5 bases). The CDR3 contains 14 residues. The V gene lost 7 bases and the J gene lost 1 base, with 13 bases spanning the gap. CDR3 coding DNA: TGTGCCAGCACCCGAGGGGCGCCGAACACTGAAGCTTTCTTT. As protein: CASTRGAPNTEAFF.

This clonotype was observed a handful of times. V and J are TRBV7-2 and TRBJ2-5; D unresolved. Germline V CDR1 and CDR2: SGHTA, FQGNSA. The CDR3 sequence is 14 residues long. The ends were cut back, 1 base at V and 4 bases at J, with 10 bases in the middle. CDR3 region: CASSLVPHAETQYF. CDR3 DNA: TGTGCCAGCAGCTTAGTCCCCCATGCAGAGACCCAGTACTTC.

This clonotype was counted a few times. The chain couples TRBV10-3 to TRBJ2-5; TRBD2 matches at 11 bases. There are 18 residues in the CDR3. The ends lost 2 bases at V and 2 bases at J; junction bases unmatched: 10. Germline V gene data show CDR1 as ENHRY and CDR2 as SYGVKD. DNA for the CDR3: TGTGCCATCAGTGAGAACCTAGCGGGAGGAAGGGGGCAAGAGACCCAGTACTTC. This translates into CAISENLAGGRGQETQYF.

In this sample, this clonotype turned up a few times. V usage is TRBV14 and J usage is TRBJ2-5, with D uncertain. Trimming pared 0 bases from V and 9 bases from J, leaving 11 bases between. The CDR3 length is 13 residues. Germline V lookup: CDR1 SGHDN, CDR2 FVKESK. CDR3 bases: TGTGCCAGCAGCCAAGATTTGCAGAGACCCCAGTACTTC. Its translation is CASSQDLQRPQYF.